A single sample gave rise to the 14 T cell receptor beta chains below, sequenced in a study of Tregs in tolerant kidney transplant recipients. Sequencing was performed with immunoSEQ multiplex PCR; in TCRdb, only in-frame clones are kept and a portion is missing. The sample has 50,000 to 85,000 clones; 92% are singletons. The input for sequencing was CD8+ T cells from blood, taken before the transplant. The receptor set was obtained from a human donor who received a combined kidney and bone marrow transplant.

The chain couples TRBV30 to TRBJ1-5; 7 positions agree with TRBD1. The trim removed 3 bases at V and 3 bases at J, leaving 11 bases unmatched. Germline V gene data show CDR1 as GTSNPN and CDR2 as SVGIG (reference sequence). This CDR3 contains 16 residues. CDR3 nucleotide sequence: TGTGCCTGGAGCGACCCTGACAGGGCCTACAATCAGCCCCAGCATTTT. Encoded protein: CAWSDPDRAYNQPQHF. Filled out from reference TRBV30 and TRBJ1-5, the complete variable domain reads SQTIHQWPATLVQPVGSPLSLECTVEGTSNPNLYWYRQAAGRGLQLLFYSVGIGQISSEVPQNLSASRPQDRQFILSSKKLLLSDSGFYLCAWSDPDRAYNQPQHFGDGTRLSIL.

The chain uses TRBV9 and TRBJ2-7; the match to TRBD2 covers 7 bases. The CDR3 has 15 residues. Germline V CDR1 and CDR2: SGDLS, YYNGEE. Trimming at V came to 3 bases and at J to 2 bases, leaving 8 bases not matched to a gene. CDR3 in amino acids: CASSAEWGGTYEQYF. The CDR3 DNA follows: TGTGCCAGCAGCGCAGAGTGGGGGGGGACCTACGAGCAGTACTTC.

The V call is TRBV7-3, the J call TRBJ2-2; D is possibly TRBD2 (5 bases). The length of the CDR3 is 13 residues. Germline CDR1 SGHTA, CDR2 FQGTGA. Trimming removed 5 bases at V and 2 bases at J, with 6 bases between. Here the CDR3 reads CASSRDNTGELFF. DNA for the CDR3: TGTGCCAGCAGCCGGGATAACACCGGGGAGCTGTTTTTT. The full variable domain, in which reference TRBV7-3 and TRBJ2-2 provide the parts outside the CDR3, is GAGVSQTPSNKVTEKGKYVELRCDPISGHTALYWYRQSLGQGPEFLIYFQGTGAADDSGLPNDRFFAVRPEGSVSTLKIQRTERGDSAVYLCASSRDNTGELFFGEGSRLTVL.

The genes are TRBV5-6 and TRBJ2-7; TRBD1 matches 7 bases. The trim removed 4 bases at V and 3 bases at J, leaving 4 bases unmatched. This CDR3 contains 13 residues. CDR1 is SGHDT, CDR2 YYEEEE, per germline. For the CDR3, the DNA is TGTGCCAGCAGCCTAGGGACAGTCTACGAGCAGTACTTC. The encoded protein is CASSLGTVYEQYF.

The chain carries TRBV7-9 and TRBJ2-2, with D tentatively TRBD2 (6 bases). With 8 bases removed from V and 4 bases from J, the gap between germline ends came to 17 bases. Germline V lookup: CDR1 SEHNR, CDR2 FQNEAQ (reference sequence). The CDR3 has 15 residues. The CDR3 sequence: CASRSGETITGELFF. DNA of the CDR3: TGTGCCAGCCGATCGGGGGAAACGATCACCGGGGAGCTGTTTTTT.

The chain carries TRBV28 and TRBJ2-1, with 8 bases lining up with TRBD1. The length of the CDR3 is 14 residues. Germline loops: CDR1 MDHEN, CDR2 SYDVKM. The V segment lost 6 bases and the J segment 3 bases; nucleotides outside the gene matches: 4. The CDR3 is CASSPGQDYNEQFF. The CDR3 coding sequence is TGTGCCAGCAGCCCGGGACAGGACTACAATGAGCAGTTCTTC.

With regard to this clone: At the DNA level, this CDR3 is encoded by other sequences in the same sample as well. The chain carries TRBV7-6 and TRBJ2-3, with 7 nucleotides matching TRBD2. J was trimmed by 5 bases and V by 0 bases; bases with no gene match: 2. The CDR3 spans 14 residues. Looked up from germline, CDR1 is SGHVS and CDR2 is FNYEAQ. CDR3 DNA sequence: TGTGCCAGCAGCTTAGCGGCGGGGGTAGATACGCAGTATTTT. Translation: CASSLAAGVDTQYF. The full variable domain, rest sourced from reference TRBV7-6 and TRBJ2-3, is GAGVSQSPRYKVTKRGQDVALRCDPISGHVSLYWYRQALGQGPEFLTYFNYEAQQDKSGLPNDRFSAERPEGSISTLTIQRTEQRDSAMYRCASSLAAGVDTQYFGPGTRLTVL.

The CDR3 loop is CASGWTKIEAFF. CDR3 in DNA: TGTGCTAGTGGTTGGACAAAAATTGAAGCTTTCTTT. The rearrangement links TRBV12-5 to TRBJ1-1; maybe TRBD1 (5 bases). Trimming stripped 4 bases from V and 7 bases from J, with 10 bases between. The CDR3 is made up of 12 amino acids. Germline values: CDR1 LGHNT, CDR2 FRNRAP.

The rearrangement links TRBV7-3 to TRBJ2-2; possibly TRBD1 for D (6 bases). The CDR3 length is 13 residues. Germline lookup yields CDR1 SGHTA and CDR2 FQGTGA. Trimming removed 2 bases from V and 5 bases from J, with 6 bases in between. The CDR3 reads CASSLQGTGELFF. Written as DNA, the CDR3 is TGTGCCAGCAGCTTACAGGGGACCGGGGAGCTGTTTTTT.

The chain is built from TRBV29-1 and TRBJ2-7, with a tentative D call TRBD2 (6 bases). The CDR3 spans 11 residues. Trimming shortened V by 3 bases and J by 6 bases, and 9 bases separated the two germline ends. Germline values: CDR1 SQVTM, CDR2 ANQGSEA. In DNA form, the CDR3 reads TGCAGCGTTGATGCGGGGAGCGAGCAGTACTTC. The encoded protein is CSVDAGSEQYF.

The rearrangement links TRBV7-3 to TRBJ2-6, with D possibly being TRBD1 (5 bases). V lost 5 bases, J lost 0 bases, and 11 bases lay in between. Germline V CDR1 and CDR2: SGHTA, FQGTGA. The CDR3 has 16 amino acids. CDR3: CASSPDTGSGANVLTF. Written as DNA, the CDR3 is TGTGCCAGCAGCCCAGATACAGGCTCTGGGGCCAACGTCCTGACTTTC.

The chain uses TRBV14 and TRBJ1-2; D might be TRBD1 (5 bases). Trimming left V 1 base short and J 4 bases short, with 10 bases between. Germline loops: CDR1 SGHDN, CDR2 FVKESK. This CDR3 is 14 amino acids long. CDR3 nucleotide sequence: TGTGCCAGCAGCCAAGTCGGGGGGATCTATGGCTACACCTTC. Translation: CASSQVGGIYGYTF.

J is TRBJ2-1 and V is TRBV2; TRBD1 matches 8 bases. The CDR3 loop spans 14 amino acids. The germline CDR1 and CDR2 sequences are SNHLY and FYNNEI. Trimming took 3 bases from V and 8 from J; bases not matched to a gene: 6. The CDR3 nucleotides are TGTGCCAGCAGTGACCCAGGGGGCGGGGATGAGCAGTTCTTC. Amino acids: CASSDPGGGDEQFF.

This rearrangement joins TRBV9 to TRBJ2-1; TRBD2 matches at 10 bases. This CDR3 spans 15 amino acids. Per germline, CDR1 SGDLS and CDR2 YYNGEE. V shed 3 bases and J 5 bases; nucleotides not matched to a gene: 5. CDR3 sequence reads: CASSGKGLANNEQFF. DNA for the CDR3: TGTGCCAGCAGCGGAAAGGGACTAGCGAACAATGAGCAGTTCTTC.